The TCR beta chain under discussion was sequenced for a study of human T cells and chemical hapten exposure (dated by TCRdb to the early 2020s). For the wider study: For sensitization, 2% DPC in acetone was applied to a roughly 2 cm by roughly 2 cm area of upper inner arm skin. Alopecia areata with under or over 50% scalp involvement, alopecia totalis and alopecia universalis were represented in the patient cohort, which was mostly female. Patch testing was done on the upper back using Finn chambers containing 0.01% DPC, and results were scored after 6 days according to International Contact Dermatitis Research Group standards. Throughout the approximately 24-week study period, patients were also given weekly therapeutic DPC doses on the scalp. Blood samples were taken from patients before sensitization (week 0) and then at 2, 6 and about 24 weeks after DPC sensitization. In alopecia patients, the study followed how the peripheral blood TCR repertoire changed in vivo over primary and secondary sensitization to diphenylcyclopropenone (DPC), a hapten. Twenty-nine alopecia patients gave blood for TCR sequencing at one to four time points (pre-sensitization, 2, 6 and 24 weeks). Libraries were pooled for sequencing, and variation in per-sample TCR yields was attributed mainly to small differences in library volumes within the pool.

The CDR3 numbers 18 residues from cysteine through phenylalanine. Solely the CDR3 DNA is kept, with 54 bases framed from the first base. From the germline V gene (reference sequence), CDR1 is LGHDT and CDR2 is YNNKEL. V sheds 4 bases and J sheds 2 bases, leaving 20 bases between their ends. Note on this clonotype: The clone's antigen remains unknown. Per-base quality was not reported, and no clone a single base away is much larger than it.

In the paper's terms, the time point label means: pre-sensitization, week 0. The treatment or condition label corresponds to: therapeutic diphenylcyclopropenone sensitization with weekly scalp DPC. At each patch-test visit, blood was drawn before the patch test was applied. Eligible patients were aged 18 to 70, diagnosed with alopecia, deemed suitable for DPC therapy, and excluded if pregnant. Total RNA was extracted from unfractionated whole blood collected in Tempus Blood RNA tubes. Overall results and qualifications from the work: DPC sensitization did not change how many TCRs were above 1 in 1000 frequency, and no evidence was found of alterations in global repertoire structure. A positive correlation was found between the number of PT1 expanded TCRs and patch test score, with significance reached at thresholds 8, 16 and 32 but not 4. Repeated subsampling changed both the strength of the expansion versus patch-test correlation and the threshold at which the correlation became significant. Because every patient had alopecia, a presumed autoimmune disease, the patients' immune response might differ from that of healthy individuals. Compared with pre-sensitization or healthy control sets, expanded TCRs formed significantly more large CDR3 similarity clusters, which is consistent with antigen-driven responses.

Library method: RACE. Sequencing used a NextSeq 500. During library preparation, unique molecular identifiers were attached to individual cDNA molecules so that TCRs could be counted quantitatively and reproducibly. For every blood RNA sample, sequencing covered both the TCR alpha and TCR beta chains. The published analysis was carried out like this. Samples had a median of around 92,000 TCRs, with a range from about 23,224 to 750,000. V, J and CDR3 annotation of the TCR reads was performed with the Decombinator software suite. Every sample was subsampled to the same number of TCRs (28,000) for the PS versus PT1 abundance plots. Expanded TCRs were defined as absent before sensitization and observed at least eight times at the 2-week time point. In TCRdb, the public reads were trimmed at Q25 with fastp and aligned with MiXCR, with productive beta chains retained. Rows are unified per CDR3 protein, each entry keeping the most common DNA and genes. In this record, the V and J calls reflect TCRdb's handling and not the investigators' own analysis. The sample table holds more than 250,000 distinct CDR3 sequences, of which more than 6.5% were seen once. About 2.1% of the sample is taken by the ten largest.

This TCR was recovered from a woman in her forties with alopecia areata. Some clones in this sample may be carry-over from other donors' samples. Sequenced here: whole blood, sampled in connection with sensitization to the hapten diphenylcyclopropenone (DPC). The chain is assembled from TRBV3-1 and TRBJ2-2, with no confident D gene call. In nucleotides, the sequence is TGTGCCAGCAGCCCCATCGGTGCCGGGTCATTAAACACCGGGGAGCTGTTTTTT. It translates as CASSPIGAGSLNTGELFF.